One and the same sample provided the 23 T cell receptor beta chains below, sequenced in a study of T cell responses to AZD1222 COVID-19 vaccine. The repertoire was sequenced with immunoSEQ multiplex PCR; TCRdb's copy has only in-frame clones and lacks some. The data contain around 130,000 clones, over 85% of them singletons. The sample was peripheral blood, taken on day 0 of AZD1222 vaccination. The receptors were sampled from an adult in good health.

V gene TRBV28 combines with J gene TRBJ1-1, with unresolved D. The length of the CDR3 is 15 residues. The V end was cut by 8 bases, the J end by 2 bases, with 18 bases between. Germline CDR1 reads MDHEN; CDR2 reads SYDVKM. The CDR3 DNA sequence: TGTGCCAGCCATACAAGAAATTCACCTAACACTGAAGCTTTCTTT. This gives the protein CASHTRNSPNTEAFF.

This sequence joins TRBV2 and TRBJ1-5; D not resolved. Germline V gives CDR1 SNHLY, CDR2 FYNNEI. V shed 6 bases and J shed 2 bases, with 11 bases lying between them. The CDR3 covers 14 residues. The DNA for the CDR3 is TGTGCCAGCAGGATCCAAGGTGGCAATCAGCCCCAGCATTTT. This encodes CASRIQGGNQPQHF.

The rearrangement links TRBV2 to TRBJ1-1; D is undetermined. This CDR3 contains 13 residues. V lost 6 bases, J lost 1 base, and 9 bases lay in between. Germline V lookup: CDR1 SNHLY, CDR2 FYNNEI. CDR3 loop: CASSRASNTEAFF. The CDR3 nucleotides read TGTGCCAGCAGCCGGGCCTCGAACACTGAAGCTTTCTTT. The full variable domain, in which reference TRBV2 and TRBJ1-1 provide the parts outside the CDR3, is EPEVTQTPSHQVTQMGQEVILRCVPISNHLYFYWYRQILGQKVEFLVSFYNNEISEKSEIFDDQFSVERPDGSNFTLKIRSTKLEDSAMYFCASSRASNTEAFFGQGTRLTVV.

V is TRBV6-6 and J is TRBJ2-7; D is unresolved. The CDR3 is 13 amino acids. Germline CDR1 reads MNHNY; CDR2 reads SVGAGI (reference sequence). The V end lost 2 bases, the J end lost 7 bases, and 12 bases lay between the germline ends. DNA for the CDR3: TGTGCCAGCAGTTACAGGACGGTCCAGGAGCAGTACTTC. Protein sequence: CASSYRTVQEQYF.

The chain links TRBV4-2 to TRBJ2-1; 11 positions match TRBD1. The trim removed 1 base at V and 7 bases at J, leaving 6 bases unmatched. The V gene's germline CDR1 is LGHNA and CDR2 YNFKEQ. The CDR3 is 16 residues long. The CDR3 loop reads CASSQVGQGAWNEQFF. The CDR3 DNA follows: TGTGCCAGCAGCCAAGTAGGACAGGGGGCTTGGAATGAGCAGTTCTTC.

The rearrangement uses TRBV15 and TRBJ2-3, with no clear D. The CDR3 is 14 amino acids. Trimming took 3 bases from V and 2 from J, leaving 9 bases between them. CDR1 is LNHNV, CDR2 YYDKDF, per germline (reference sequence). Here the CDR3 reads CATSSARTTDTQYF. CDR3 sequence (DNA): TGTGCCACCAGCAGCGCTAGGACCACAGATACGCAGTATTTT. The full variable domain, rest sourced from reference TRBV15 and TRBJ2-3, is DAMVIQNPRYQVTQFGKPVTLSCSQTLNHNVMYWYQQKSSQAPKLLFHYYDKDFNNEADTPDNFQSRRPNTSFCFLDIRSPGLGDTAMYLCATSSARTTDTQYFGPGTRLTVL.

A few counts support this clone. The chain carries TRBV4-1 and TRBJ2-5, with D possibly matching TRBD2 (6 bases). The V gene's germline CDR1 is MGHRA and CDR2 YSYEKL. V lost 4 bases, J lost 0 bases, and 18 bases lay in between. The CDR3 length is 17 residues. The CDR3 region is CASSPRDSGVYQETQYF. The CDR3 nucleotides are TGCGCCAGCAGCCCACGGGACTCCGGTGTGTACCAAGAGACCCAGTACTTC.

This chain connects TRBV19 to TRBJ2-5, with D tentatively TRBD2 (6 bases). Looked up from germline, CDR1 is LNHDA and CDR2 is SQIVND (reference sequence). The length of the CDR3 is 13 residues. V was clipped by 5 bases and J by 5 bases, with 12 bases between them. CDR3 residues: CASSPPRGETQYF. The CDR3 nucleotides are TGTGCCAGTAGTCCCCCCCGGGGGGAGACCCAGTACTTC.

The J gene is TRBJ1-2, the V gene TRBV9; no definite D call. Germline CDR1 reads SGDLS; CDR2 reads YYNGEE. Deletions cut 3 bases from V and 8 bases from J, with 5 bases between. The CDR3 sequence is 10 residues long. CDR3 sequence reads: CASSGRGYTF. CDR3 in DNA: TGTGCCAGCAGCGGGAGGGGCTACACCTTC.

The genes are TRBV11-2 and TRBJ2-7, with 8 bases matching TRBD1. V shed 0 bases, J shed 1 base, and the junction held 2 bases outside the gene matches. Germline assignment: CDR1 SGHAT and CDR2 FQNNGV. The CDR3 is made up of 15 amino acids. CDR3 bases: TGTGCCAGCAGCTTAGACAGGGGGCAGTCCTACGAGCAGTACTTC. This translates into CASSLDRGQSYEQYF. The complete variable domain, with remaining parts taken from reference TRBV11-2 and TRBJ2-7, reads EAGVAQSPRYKIIEKRQSVAFWCNPISGHATLYWYQQILGQGPKLLIQFQNNGVVDDSQLPKDRFSAERLKGVDSTLKIQPAKLEDSAVYLCASSLDRGQSYEQYFGPGTRLTVT.

The CDR3 DNA reads as TGCAGCGTTGAACGGCAGGGGGAACAAGAGACCCAGTACTTC. Translating gives CSVERQGEQETQYF. The chain carries TRBV29-1 and TRBJ2-5, with TRBD1 matching over 7 bases. Trimming took 2 bases from V and 2 from J; bases not matched to a gene: 5. This CDR3 is built from 14 residues. CDR1 SQVTM and CDR2 ANQGSEA come from the germline V gene.

The chain recombines TRBV7-3 with TRBJ2-1; 8 nucleotides line up with TRBD1. Germline V lookup: CDR1 SGHTA, CDR2 FQGTGA. The CDR3 is 15 amino acids. Trimming at V came to 0 bases and at J to 5 bases, leaving 3 bases not matched to a gene. This CDR3 is CASSLTRTGNNEQFF. The CDR3 region has the DNA TGTGCCAGCAGCTTAACTAGGACAGGGAACAATGAGCAGTTCTTC.

V usage is TRBV7-9 and J usage is TRBJ2-3; D gene ambiguous. The CDR3 is 13 amino acids. Between the trimmed V and J ends, which lost 1 base and 2 bases, there was a span of 4 bases. From germline, CDR1 is SEHNR and CDR2 FQNEAQ (reference sequence). CDR3 amino acids: CASSLGLTDTQYF. DNA of the CDR3: TGTGCCAGCAGCTTAGGGCTCACAGATACGCAGTATTTT.

The chain combines TRBV5-5 with TRBJ1-1; D uncertain. The V end lost 2 bases, the J end lost 3 bases, and 14 bases lay between the germline ends. The germline gives CDR1 SGHKS, CDR2 YYEKEE (reference sequence). The CDR3 extends over 15 amino acids. The chain's CDR3 is CASSFPNRVDTEAFF. The CDR3 coding sequence is TGTGCCAGCAGCTTTCCGAACAGAGTAGACACTGAAGCTTTCTTT.

The genes are TRBV2 and TRBJ2-7; 7 nucleotides agree with TRBD2. V was pared by 8 bases and J by 2 bases, with 6 bases of the junction left unmatched. Germline assignment: CDR1 SNHLY and CDR2 FYNNEI. The length of the CDR3 is 13 residues. The CDR3 is CASGALAAYEQYF. For the CDR3, the DNA is TGTGCCAGCGGGGCCCTAGCGGCCTACGAGCAGTACTTC. The full variable domain, rest sourced from reference TRBV2 and TRBJ2-7, is EPEVTQTPSHQVTQMGQEVILRCVPISNHLYFYWYRQILGQKVEFLVSFYNNEISEKSEIFDDQFSVERPDGSNFTLKIRSTKLEDSAMYFCASGALAAYEQYFGPGTRLTVT.

The chain links TRBV30 to TRBJ2-3; D is perhaps TRBD2 (5 bases). V lost 2 bases and J lost 2, with 8 bases in between. The CDR3 spans 13 residues. Germline values: CDR1 GTSNPN, CDR2 SVGIG (reference sequence). CDR3 in amino acids: CAWSSGITDTQYF. CDR3 nucleotide sequence: TGTGCCTGGAGTTCGGGGATCACAGATACGCAGTATTTT.

The chain has TRBV6-5 and TRBJ2-3, with 10 nucleotides matching TRBD1. This CDR3 comprises 15 residues. V lost 5 bases, J lost 3 bases, and 5 bases stayed unmatched. Germline lookup yields CDR1 MNHEY and CDR2 SVGAGI. CDR3 sequence (DNA): TGTGCCAGCAGTCCGGGACAGGGGTATACAGATACGCAGTATTTT. Translation gives CASSPGQGYTDTQYF.

The genes are TRBV7-3 and TRBJ1-6; 7 bases match TRBD1. CDR1 is SGHTA, CDR2 FQGTGA, per germline. Trimming at V came to 0 bases and at J to 11 bases, leaving 7 bases not matched to a gene. This CDR3 spans 15 amino acids. Here the CDR3 reads CASSLTGDSVAPLHF. The DNA of the CDR3 is TGTGCCAGCAGCTTAACGGGGGACAGCGTGGCACCCCTCCACTTT.

The chain links TRBV18 to TRBJ1-3, with D maybe TRBD1 (6 bases). Deletions cut 6 bases from V and 0 bases from J, with 24 bases between. The CDR3 covers 19 residues. CDR1 KGHSH and CDR2 LQKENI come from the germline V gene. CDR3 residues: CASSEGRVGGRGSGNTIYF. Here the CDR3 DNA reads TGTGCCAGCTCGGAAGGCCGTGTCGGGGGCAGAGGCTCTGGAAACACCATATATTTT.

The gene calls are TRBV5-6 and TRBJ1-1, with D maybe TRBD1 (5 bases). This CDR3 is built from 13 residues. Trimming shortened V by 6 bases and J by 0 bases, and 9 bases separated the two germline ends. Per the germline V gene, CDR1 is SGHDT and CDR2 is YYEEEE. The CDR3: CASTPGLNTEAFF. For the CDR3, the DNA is TGTGCCAGCACTCCAGGGCTGAACACTGAAGCTTTCTTT. The full variable domain, with the rest looked up from reference TRBV5-6 and TRBJ1-1, is DAGVTQSPTHLIKTRGQQVTLRCSPKSGHDTVSWYQQALGQGPQFIFQYYEEEERQRGNFPDRFSGHQFPNYSSELNVNALLLGDSALYLCASTPGLNTEAFFGQGTRLTVV.

This sequence joins TRBV7-3 and TRBJ1-2; D is unresolved. Per germline, CDR1 SGHTA and CDR2 FQGTGA. V was cut by 4 bases and J by 0 bases, with 12 bases left in between. This CDR3 is 15 amino acids long. CDR3 sequence (DNA): TGTGCCAGCAGCTACCAGGCCCTTTCTAACTATGGCTACACCTTC. Translated: CASSYQALSNYGYTF.

The chain carries TRBV30 and TRBJ1-5; 10 bases agree with TRBD1. V lost 2 bases and J lost 7; bases outside the gene matches: 5. Germline CDR1 is GTSNPN and CDR2 is SVGIG (reference sequence). CDR3 length: 14 amino acids. CDR3 residues: CAWSRGQGGQPQHF. CDR3 sequence (DNA): TGTGCCTGGAGTCGTGGACAGGGGGGACAGCCCCAGCATTTT.

The V call is TRBV6-2 or TRBV6-3, the J call TRBJ2-1, with TRBD2 identical over 13 bases. The V segment lost 4 bases and the J segment 6 bases; nucleotides outside the gene matches: 15. This CDR3 has 19 amino acids. Germline-derived CDR1 and CDR2 are MNHEY and SVGEGT. The DNA of the CDR3 is TGTGCCAGCAGTTTAACGGGACTAGCGGGACGTGGGGCCTCCAATGAGCAGTTCTTC. Its translation is CASSLTGLAGRGASNEQFF.